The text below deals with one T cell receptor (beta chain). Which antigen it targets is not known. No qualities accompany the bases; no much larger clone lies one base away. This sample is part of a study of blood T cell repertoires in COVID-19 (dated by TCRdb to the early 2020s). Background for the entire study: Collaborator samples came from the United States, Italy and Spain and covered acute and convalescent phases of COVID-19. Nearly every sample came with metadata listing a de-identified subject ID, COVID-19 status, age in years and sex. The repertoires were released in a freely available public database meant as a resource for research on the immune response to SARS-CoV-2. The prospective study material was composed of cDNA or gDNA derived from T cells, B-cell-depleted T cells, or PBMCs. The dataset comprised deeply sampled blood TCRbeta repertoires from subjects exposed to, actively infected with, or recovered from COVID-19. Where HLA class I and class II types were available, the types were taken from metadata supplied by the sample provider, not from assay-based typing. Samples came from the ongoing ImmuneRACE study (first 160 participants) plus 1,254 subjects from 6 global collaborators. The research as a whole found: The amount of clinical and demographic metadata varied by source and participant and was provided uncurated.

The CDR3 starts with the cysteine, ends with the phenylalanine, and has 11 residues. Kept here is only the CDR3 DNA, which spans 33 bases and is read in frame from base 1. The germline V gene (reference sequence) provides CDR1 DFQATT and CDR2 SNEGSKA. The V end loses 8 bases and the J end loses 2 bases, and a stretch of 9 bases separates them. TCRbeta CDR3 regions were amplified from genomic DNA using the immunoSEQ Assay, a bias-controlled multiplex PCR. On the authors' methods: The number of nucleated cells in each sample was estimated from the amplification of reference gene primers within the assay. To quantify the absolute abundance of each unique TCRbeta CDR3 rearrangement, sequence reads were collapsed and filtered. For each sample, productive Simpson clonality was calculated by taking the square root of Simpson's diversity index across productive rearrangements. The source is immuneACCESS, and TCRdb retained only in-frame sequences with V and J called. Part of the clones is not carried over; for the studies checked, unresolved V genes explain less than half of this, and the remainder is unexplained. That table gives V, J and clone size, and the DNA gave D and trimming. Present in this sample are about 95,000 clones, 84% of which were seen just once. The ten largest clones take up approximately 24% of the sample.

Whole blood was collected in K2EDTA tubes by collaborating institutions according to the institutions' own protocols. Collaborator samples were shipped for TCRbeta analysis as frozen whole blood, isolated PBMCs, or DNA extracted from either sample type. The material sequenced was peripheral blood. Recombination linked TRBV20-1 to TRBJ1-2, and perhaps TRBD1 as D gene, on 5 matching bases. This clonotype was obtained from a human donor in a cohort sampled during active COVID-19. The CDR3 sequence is CSTTVNYGYTF. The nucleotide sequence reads TGCAGTACGACAGTGAACTATGGCTACACCTTC.